This T cell receptor beta chain was recovered during a study of cytomegalovirus exposure and HLA in healthy donors. Findings and limits, study-wide: Later analysis found that TCR beta chains associated with HLA were more clonally expanded than other, equally common chains. The authors enumerated over 150 TCR beta chains as linked to cytomegalovirus. Researchers left out some V segments, among them TRBV6-2 and TRBV6-3, as indistinguishable.

As to this clone: Its antigen is still unknown.

Primers included in the PCR were 60 Vbeta and 13 Jbeta primers. Authors' methods: Some 12 million shared chains were among the roughly 80 million unique TCR beta chains that a later analysis counted. Generated by immunoSEQ multiplex PCR, the TCRdb table keeps only in-frame clones and is missing some. V and J calls and clone size are copied from that table; D and trimming were computed from the DNA. The repertoire holds about 190,000 clones, with about 77% as singletons. Germline CDR1 reads GTSNPN; CDR2 reads SVGIG (reference sequence). The CDR3 length is 14 residues. The J segment lost 6 bases and the V segment lost 2 bases, leaving 10 bases of the junction unmatched.

The chain has TRBV30 and TRBJ2-7, with 7 bases fitting TRBD2. This sequence originates from a young man in good health and CMV-seropositive. Sequencing input: PBMCs. The CDR3 spells CAWSMGGSGREQYF. Here the CDR3 DNA reads TGTGCCTGGAGTATGGGGGGGTCGGGCCGCGAGCAGTACTTC.